This TCR beta chain originates from a study of OX40 agonist ivuxolimab in advanced cancers. Germline V lookup: CDR1 LNHDA, CDR2 SQIVND (reference sequence). This CDR3 is built from 16 residues. Trimming removed 4 bases from V and 4 bases from J; junction bases left unmatched: 8. Autoimmune disease history or systemic immunosuppression was exclusionary. Assay: immunoSEQ multiplex PCR; the TCRdb copy retains only in-frame clones and omits some. This sample has some 85,000 clones; around nine tenths occur once, and the top ten carry around 0.78%. Sequenced material: CD4+ or CD8+ T cells sorted from blood, taken in a trial of the OX40 agonist ivuxolimab. The TCR sequence derives from an adult with an advanced solid tumor such as melanoma, head and neck, liver or kidney cancer. V usage is TRBV19 and J usage is TRBJ2-1; TRBD2 aligns across 9 bases. The CDR3 nucleotides are TGTGCCAGTAGTAGAGGTAGCGGGGGAACGTACAATGAGCAGTTCTTC. Its translation: CASSRGSGGTYNEQFF. The whole variable domain, remainder taken from reference TRBV19 and TRBJ2-1, is DGGITQSPKYLFRKEGQNVTLSCEQNLNHDAMYWYRQDPGQGLRLIYYSQIVNDFQKGDIAEGYSVSREKKESFPLTVTSAQKNPTAFYLCASSRGSGGTYNEQFFGPGTRLTVL.